This TCR beta chain was profiled in a study of blood T cell repertoires in COVID-19. Study information: T cells, B-cell-depleted T cells, or PBMCs provided the cDNA or gDNA that served as material.

Germline CDR1 and CDR2: SGHRS and YFSETQ. V shed 4 bases and J shed 3 bases, with 10 bases lying between them. This CDR3 region has 14 residues. This table comes from immunoSEQ multiplex PCR, and its TCRdb copy is limited to in-frame clones, with some not included. The table lists under 250,000 clones, nearly 85% of them singletons. Source material: peripheral blood. The gene calls are TRBV5-1 and TRBJ1-4, with D possibly TRBD1 on 5 matching bases. This clonotype was obtained from a human donor in a cohort sampled during active COVID-19. This chain's CDR3 is CASSRGAANEKLFF. Written as DNA, the CDR3 is TGCGCCAGCAGCAGGGGCGCGGCTAATGAAAAACTGTTTTTT.